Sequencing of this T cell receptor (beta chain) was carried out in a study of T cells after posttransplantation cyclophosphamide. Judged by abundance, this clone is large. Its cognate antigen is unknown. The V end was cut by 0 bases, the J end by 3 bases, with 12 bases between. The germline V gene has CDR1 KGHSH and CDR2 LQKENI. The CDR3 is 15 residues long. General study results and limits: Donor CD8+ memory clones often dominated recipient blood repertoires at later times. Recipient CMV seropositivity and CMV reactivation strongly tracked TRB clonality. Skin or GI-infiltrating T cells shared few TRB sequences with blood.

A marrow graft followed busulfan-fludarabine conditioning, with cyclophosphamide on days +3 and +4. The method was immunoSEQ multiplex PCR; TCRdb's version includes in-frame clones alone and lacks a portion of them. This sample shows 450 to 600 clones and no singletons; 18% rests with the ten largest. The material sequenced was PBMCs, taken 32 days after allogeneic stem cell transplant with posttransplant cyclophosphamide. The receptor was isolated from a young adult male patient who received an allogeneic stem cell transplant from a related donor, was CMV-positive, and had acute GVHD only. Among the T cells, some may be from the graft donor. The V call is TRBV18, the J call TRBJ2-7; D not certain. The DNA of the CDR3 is TGTGCCAGCTCACCACCGCAAAGCTTCCTCTACGAGCAGTACTTC. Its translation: CASSPPQSFLYEQYF.